The entry below describes one T cell receptor beta chain. This sample is drawn from a study of blood T cell repertoires in COVID-19. Whole-study context: COVID-19 samples from acute and convalescent phases originated in the United States, Italy and Spain. Sample material is recorded as cDNA or gDNA derived from T cells, B-cell-depleted T cells, or PBMCs.

In the original processing: Counts of nucleated cells, estimated from reference gene primer amplification, were obtained. Assay used: immunoSEQ multiplex PCR; TCRdb lists only in-frame clones, some missing. From that table come the V and J calls and clone size; the DNA was used to work out D and trimming. The sample has 200,000 or so clones, 85% to 90% seen once. V was cut by 6 bases and J by 4 bases, with 9 bases left in between. Germline V lookup: CDR1 MNHEY, CDR2 SVGAGI. CDR3 length: 13 amino acids. The V gene is TRBV6-5, the J gene TRBJ2-2; D uncertain. The receptor was derived from a man aged 50 to 60 with acute or convalescent COVID-19. The sample comprised peripheral blood. The CDR3 nucleotides read TGTGCCAGCAGCCTCCCGGGCACCGGGGAGCTGTTTTTT. Its protein is CASSLPGTGELFF.